The rows below give T cell receptor beta chains drawn from one sample of a study of CD4 T cells in relation to SARS-CoV-2 and coronaviruses. Using immunoSEQ multiplex PCR, the repertoire was profiled, and TCRdb retains in-frame clones only, with some absent. The sample contains under 35,000 clones, about 75% of which appear only once. These receptors lack a known antigen. The sequencing input was CD4+ T cells from PBMCs, cultured in vitro. The receptor set was obtained from a human donor in good health. The CDR3 runs from the conserved cysteine through the conserved F or W. D genes are given only for firm matches. Only part of the rows carry a size: once, few, many, or a class if the clone is expanded.

j_call: TRBJ2-6
d_call: NA
v_call: TRBV29-1
clone_size: NA
cdr3_nt: TGCAGCGTGGGTGGATCTTCTGGGGCCAACGTCCTGACTTTC
cdr3_aa: CSVGGSSGANVLTF

j_call: TRBJ2-7
d_call: NA
v_call: TRBV11-2
clone_size: NA
cdr3_nt: TGTGCCAGCAGCCTCAGAGCCGGGGGCTACGAGCAGTACTTC
cdr3_aa: CASSLRAGGYEQYF

j_call: TRBJ1-2
d_call: TRBD1
v_call: TRBV7-9
clone_size: NA
cdr3_nt: TGTGCCAGCAGCCAAGGGCAGGGGGCGGAATATGGCTACACCTTC
cdr3_aa: CASSQGQGAEYGYTF

j_call: TRBJ2-3
d_call: NA
v_call: TRBV7-9
clone_size: NA
cdr3_nt: TGTGCCAGCAGCGCCGGGACGAATCTCTGGCGGGCGCAGTATTTT
cdr3_aa: CASSAGTNLWRAQYF

j_call: TRBJ2-1
d_call: TRBD2
v_call: TRBV6-2/TRBV6-3
clone_size: NA
cdr3_nt: TGTGCCAGCAGTTACCCGGGAGGTGAGCAGTTCTTC
cdr3_aa: CASSYPGGEQFF

j_call: TRBJ2-7
d_call: TRBD2
v_call: TRBV6-5
clone_size: NA
cdr3_nt: TGTGCCAGCAGTTCCCCCGAGCGGGGGAGATACTACGAGCAGTACTTC
cdr3_aa: CASSSPERGRYYEQYF

j_call: TRBJ2-4
d_call: TRBD1
v_call: TRBV6-6
clone_size: NA
cdr3_nt: TGTGCCAGCAGCATAGACAGGGGGTACAACATTCAGTACTTC
cdr3_aa: CASSIDRGYNIQYF

j_call: TRBJ1-1
d_call: TRBD1
v_call: TRBV4-1
clone_size: few
cdr3_nt: TGCGCCAGCAGCCAAGGACAGGGGGCGGACACTGAAGCTTTCTTT
cdr3_aa: CASSQGQGADTEAFF

j_call: TRBJ2-1
d_call: TRBD2
v_call: TRBV5-4
clone_size: NA
cdr3_nt: TGTGCCAGCAGCACCGGGAGGACATCCTACAATGAGCAGTTCTTC
cdr3_aa: CASSTGRTSYNEQFF

j_call: TRBJ2-5
d_call: NA
v_call: TRBV20-1
clone_size: NA
cdr3_nt: TGCAGTGCTAGTACTCACACACAAGAGACCCAGTACTTC
cdr3_aa: CSASTHTQETQYF

j_call: TRBJ1-4
d_call: NA
v_call: TRBV19
clone_size: once
cdr3_nt: TGTGCCAGTAGCTCCGGGTCCGGGGATGAAAAACTGTTTTTT
cdr3_aa: CASSSGSGDEKLFF

j_call: TRBJ2-7
d_call: NA
v_call: TRBV6-5
clone_size: NA
cdr3_nt: TGTGCCAGCAGTTACTCCGGCGTCTCCATCGGCTACGAGCAGTACTTC
cdr3_aa: CASSYSGVSIGYEQYF

j_call: TRBJ1-6
d_call: NA
v_call: TRBV19
clone_size: NA
cdr3_nt: TGTGCCAGTAGGGATCTAAGGGCTGATAATTCACCCCTCCACTTT
cdr3_aa: CASRDLRADNSPLHF

j_call: TRBJ2-3
d_call: NA
v_call: TRBV5-1
clone_size: NA
cdr3_nt: TGCGCCAGCAGCGGGGCACAGGGTAGCGCCCTCGGGACAGATACGCAGTATTTT
cdr3_aa: CASSGAQGSALGTDTQYF

j_call: TRBJ2-7
d_call: NA
v_call: TRBV7-6
clone_size: few
cdr3_nt: TGTGCCAGCAGCCCCGTTTTCGCCCAGGGGGGGCTCTCCGAGCAGTACTTC
cdr3_aa: CASSPVFAQGGLSEQYF

j_call: TRBJ2-7
d_call: NA
v_call: TRBV12-3/TRBV12-4
clone_size: NA
cdr3_nt: TGTGCCAGCAGTTTCTACCCCACCTACGAGCAGTACTTC
cdr3_aa: CASSFYPTYEQYF

j_call: TRBJ1-2
d_call: TRBD1
v_call: TRBV6-5
clone_size: NA
cdr3_nt: TGTGCCAGCAGACTGACAGGGGGCAATGGCTACACCTTC
cdr3_aa: CASRLTGGNGYTF

j_call: TRBJ1-1
d_call: NA
v_call: TRBV16
clone_size: NA
cdr3_nt: TGTGCCAGCAGCCAATCTCAGGCATATGTTAACACTGAAGCTTTCTTT
cdr3_aa: CASSQSQAYVNTEAFF

j_call: TRBJ2-1
d_call: TRBD2
v_call: TRBV19
clone_size: NA
cdr3_nt: TGTGCCAGTAGTATACTAGCGGGGCTAAACAATGAGCAGTTCTTC
cdr3_aa: CASSILAGLNNEQFF

j_call: TRBJ1-2
d_call: NA
v_call: TRBV6-2/TRBV6-3
clone_size: NA
cdr3_nt: TGTGCCAGCAGTTACTCGAGTTCGGTGGCCTTC
cdr3_aa: CASSYSSSVAF

j_call: TRBJ1-1
d_call: TRBD1
v_call: TRBV25-1
clone_size: NA
cdr3_nt: TGTGCCAGCAGTACGTCCGACAGGGCCTATATTGAAGCTTTCTTT
cdr3_aa: CASSTSDRAYIEAFF

j_call: TRBJ1-6
d_call: NA
v_call: TRBV6-1
clone_size: NA
cdr3_nt: TGTGCCAGCAGTGAAGCGCTCGGGGGACAAAATTCACCCCTCCACTTT
cdr3_aa: CASSEALGGQNSPLHF

j_call: TRBJ2-3
d_call: TRBD2
v_call: TRBV5-1
clone_size: NA
cdr3_nt: TGCGCCAGCAGCTTTTCCGGGACTAGCGAGACAGATACGCAGTATTTT
cdr3_aa: CASSFSGTSETDTQYF

j_call: TRBJ2-3
d_call: TRBD2
v_call: TRBV3-1/TRBV3-2
clone_size: NA
cdr3_nt: TGTGCCAGCAGCCAACGACTAGCGCCTACCTCCGGCACAGATACGCAGTATTTT
cdr3_aa: CASSQRLAPTSGTDTQYF

j_call: TRBJ1-1
d_call: NA
v_call: TRBV30
clone_size: NA
cdr3_nt: TGTGCCTGGCAGGGGAGGAAAGCTTTCTTT
cdr3_aa: CAWQGRKAFF

j_call: TRBJ1-5
d_call: NA
v_call: TRBV6-5
clone_size: NA
cdr3_nt: TGTGCCAGCAGTTACAATCAGCCCCAGCATTTT
cdr3_aa: CASSYNQPQHF

j_call: TRBJ2-7
d_call: TRBD1
v_call: TRBV18
clone_size: NA
cdr3_nt: TGTGCCAGCTCACCGCTACAGGGGGCGGGCTACGAGCAGTACTTC
cdr3_aa: CASSPLQGAGYEQYF

j_call: TRBJ2-1
d_call: TRBD2
v_call: TRBV5-1
clone_size: few
cdr3_nt: TGCGCCAGCAGCCCGTCCTCCGGGACTAGCGGGAGGTCCCATGAGCAGTTCTTC
cdr3_aa: CASSPSSGTSGRSHEQFF

j_call: TRBJ1-4
d_call: NA
v_call: TRBV3-1/TRBV3-2
clone_size: NA
cdr3_nt: TGTGCCAGCAGCCCACGGACAGTACCTGGATCATTGCGAGAAGAAAAACTGTTTTTT
cdr3_aa: CASSPRTVPGSLREEKLFF

j_call: TRBJ2-3
d_call: TRBD2
v_call: TRBV7-3
clone_size: NA
cdr3_nt: TGTGCCAGCAGCTCGGGACTAGCTGGCGATACGCAGTATTTT
cdr3_aa: CASSSGLAGDTQYF

j_call: TRBJ1-1
d_call: NA
v_call: TRBV5-1
clone_size: large
cdr3_nt: TGCGCCAGCAGCCCCCGGCGCGGGGGGAGTCGGGGCACTGAAGCTTTCTTT
cdr3_aa: CASSPRRGGSRGTEAFF

j_call: TRBJ1-1
d_call: NA
v_call: TRBV9
clone_size: NA
cdr3_nt: TGTGCCAGCAGCGTCGAGTGGTTGGGCACTGAAGCTTTCTTT
cdr3_aa: CASSVEWLGTEAFF

j_call: TRBJ2-3
d_call: NA
v_call: TRBV5-5
clone_size: NA
cdr3_nt: TGTGCCAGCACCCCCCGGGGCCAAACTACCACAGATACGCAGTATTTT
cdr3_aa: CASTPRGQTTTDTQYF

j_call: TRBJ2-3
d_call: NA
v_call: TRBV4-2
clone_size: NA
cdr3_nt: TGTGCCAGCAGCCAACGGCTTAGCCCGACCTGGACAGATACGCAGTATTTT
cdr3_aa: CASSQRLSPTWTDTQYF

j_call: TRBJ1-1
d_call: NA
v_call: TRBV10-3
clone_size: NA
cdr3_nt: TGTGCCACCACCGGGGGGGGCAACACTGAAGCTTTCTTT
cdr3_aa: CATTGGGNTEAFF

j_call: TRBJ1-2
d_call: NA
v_call: TRBV7-8
clone_size: NA
cdr3_nt: TGTGCCAGCAGCTCAGCAGGGGAGGATGGCTATGGCTACACCTTC
cdr3_aa: CASSSAGEDGYGYTF

j_call: TRBJ1-2
d_call: NA
v_call: TRBV11-2
clone_size: NA
cdr3_nt: TGTGCCAGCAGCCATCTCCGGGAGGGGGTACAAACTAACTATGGCTACACCTTC
cdr3_aa: CASSHLREGVQTNYGYTF

j_call: TRBJ2-5
d_call: TRBD2
v_call: TRBV7-8
clone_size: NA
cdr3_nt: TGTGCCAGCAGCGCGACTAGCGGGGCGGAGACCCAGTACTTC
cdr3_aa: CASSATSGAETQYF

j_call: TRBJ1-6
d_call: NA
v_call: TRBV7-3
clone_size: few
cdr3_nt: TGTGCCAGCAGCTTAAGTCCGGTCCCCAATTCACCCCTCCACTTT
cdr3_aa: CASSLSPVPNSPLHF

j_call: TRBJ1-2
d_call: NA
v_call: TRBV12-3/TRBV12-4
clone_size: NA
cdr3_nt: TGTGCCAGCAGTTTTTTCGGGCCGGATGGCTACACCTTC
cdr3_aa: CASSFFGPDGYTF

j_call: TRBJ2-1
d_call: NA
v_call: TRBV30
clone_size: NA
cdr3_nt: TGTGCCTGGAGCCCGGGGAATGAGCAGTTCTTC
cdr3_aa: CAWSPGNEQFF

j_call: TRBJ2-7
d_call: NA
v_call: TRBV5-4
clone_size: NA
cdr3_nt: TGTGCCAGCAGCTTGGGGCCCTCCGGGCGGAGAACCGCCGAGCAGTACTTC
cdr3_aa: CASSLGPSGRRTAEQYF

j_call: TRBJ1-4
d_call: NA
v_call: TRBV6-5
clone_size: NA
cdr3_nt: TGTGCCAGCAGACTCGGTCATGGGGGCCGGGAAAAACTGTTTTTT
cdr3_aa: CASRLGHGGREKLFF

j_call: TRBJ2-4
d_call: NA
v_call: TRBV20-1
clone_size: once
cdr3_nt: TGCAGTGCTAGAGATCTCCACATTCAGTACTTC
cdr3_aa: CSARDLHIQYF

j_call: TRBJ1-3
d_call: TRBD1
v_call: TRBV9
clone_size: NA
cdr3_nt: TGTGCCAGCAGCGTAGCGGGGACAGGGATCTCTGGAAACACCATATATTTT
cdr3_aa: CASSVAGTGISGNTIYF

j_call: TRBJ2-7
d_call: NA
v_call: TRBV5-1
clone_size: NA
cdr3_nt: TGCGCCAGCAGCTTGGATGAGGGGACCTACGAGCAGTACTTC
cdr3_aa: CASSLDEGTYEQYF

j_call: TRBJ1-2
d_call: NA
v_call: TRBV21-1
clone_size: NA
cdr3_nt: TGTGCCAGCAGCAAAGAAGGCGGGAACCATGGCTACACCTTC
cdr3_aa: CASSKEGGNHGYTF

j_call: TRBJ2-1
d_call: NA
v_call: TRBV12-3/TRBV12-4
clone_size: once
cdr3_nt: TGTGCCAGCAGAGAAGGGTTGCTAAGCGTGCAGTTCTTC
cdr3_aa: CASREGLLSVQFF

j_call: TRBJ1-1
d_call: TRBD1
v_call: TRBV7-8
clone_size: NA
cdr3_nt: TGTGCCAGCAGCCCAAGGGGGCGCGGATCGAACACTGAAGCTTTCTTT
cdr3_aa: CASSPRGRGSNTEAFF

j_call: TRBJ2-5
d_call: TRBD2
v_call: TRBV9
clone_size: NA
cdr3_nt: TGTGCCAGCAGCGAGGGGGGGCGACTAGCGGGAGTATTGGAGACCCAGTACTTC
cdr3_aa: CASSEGGRLAGVLETQYF

j_call: TRBJ2-3
d_call: NA
v_call: TRBV12-5
clone_size: NA
cdr3_nt: TGTGCTAGTGTCCGCGGGCCTAGCACAGATACGCAGTATTTT
cdr3_aa: CASVRGPSTDTQYF

j_call: TRBJ1-2
d_call: TRBD1
v_call: TRBV5-3
clone_size: NA
cdr3_nt: TGTGCCAGAAGCCAGACAGGGGTAAACTATGGCTACACCTTC
cdr3_aa: CARSQTGVNYGYTF

j_call: TRBJ2-3
d_call: NA
v_call: TRBV4-2
clone_size: NA
cdr3_nt: TGTGCCAGCAGACCGGGACCCCGGGACACAGATACGCAGTATTTT
cdr3_aa: CASRPGPRDTDTQYF